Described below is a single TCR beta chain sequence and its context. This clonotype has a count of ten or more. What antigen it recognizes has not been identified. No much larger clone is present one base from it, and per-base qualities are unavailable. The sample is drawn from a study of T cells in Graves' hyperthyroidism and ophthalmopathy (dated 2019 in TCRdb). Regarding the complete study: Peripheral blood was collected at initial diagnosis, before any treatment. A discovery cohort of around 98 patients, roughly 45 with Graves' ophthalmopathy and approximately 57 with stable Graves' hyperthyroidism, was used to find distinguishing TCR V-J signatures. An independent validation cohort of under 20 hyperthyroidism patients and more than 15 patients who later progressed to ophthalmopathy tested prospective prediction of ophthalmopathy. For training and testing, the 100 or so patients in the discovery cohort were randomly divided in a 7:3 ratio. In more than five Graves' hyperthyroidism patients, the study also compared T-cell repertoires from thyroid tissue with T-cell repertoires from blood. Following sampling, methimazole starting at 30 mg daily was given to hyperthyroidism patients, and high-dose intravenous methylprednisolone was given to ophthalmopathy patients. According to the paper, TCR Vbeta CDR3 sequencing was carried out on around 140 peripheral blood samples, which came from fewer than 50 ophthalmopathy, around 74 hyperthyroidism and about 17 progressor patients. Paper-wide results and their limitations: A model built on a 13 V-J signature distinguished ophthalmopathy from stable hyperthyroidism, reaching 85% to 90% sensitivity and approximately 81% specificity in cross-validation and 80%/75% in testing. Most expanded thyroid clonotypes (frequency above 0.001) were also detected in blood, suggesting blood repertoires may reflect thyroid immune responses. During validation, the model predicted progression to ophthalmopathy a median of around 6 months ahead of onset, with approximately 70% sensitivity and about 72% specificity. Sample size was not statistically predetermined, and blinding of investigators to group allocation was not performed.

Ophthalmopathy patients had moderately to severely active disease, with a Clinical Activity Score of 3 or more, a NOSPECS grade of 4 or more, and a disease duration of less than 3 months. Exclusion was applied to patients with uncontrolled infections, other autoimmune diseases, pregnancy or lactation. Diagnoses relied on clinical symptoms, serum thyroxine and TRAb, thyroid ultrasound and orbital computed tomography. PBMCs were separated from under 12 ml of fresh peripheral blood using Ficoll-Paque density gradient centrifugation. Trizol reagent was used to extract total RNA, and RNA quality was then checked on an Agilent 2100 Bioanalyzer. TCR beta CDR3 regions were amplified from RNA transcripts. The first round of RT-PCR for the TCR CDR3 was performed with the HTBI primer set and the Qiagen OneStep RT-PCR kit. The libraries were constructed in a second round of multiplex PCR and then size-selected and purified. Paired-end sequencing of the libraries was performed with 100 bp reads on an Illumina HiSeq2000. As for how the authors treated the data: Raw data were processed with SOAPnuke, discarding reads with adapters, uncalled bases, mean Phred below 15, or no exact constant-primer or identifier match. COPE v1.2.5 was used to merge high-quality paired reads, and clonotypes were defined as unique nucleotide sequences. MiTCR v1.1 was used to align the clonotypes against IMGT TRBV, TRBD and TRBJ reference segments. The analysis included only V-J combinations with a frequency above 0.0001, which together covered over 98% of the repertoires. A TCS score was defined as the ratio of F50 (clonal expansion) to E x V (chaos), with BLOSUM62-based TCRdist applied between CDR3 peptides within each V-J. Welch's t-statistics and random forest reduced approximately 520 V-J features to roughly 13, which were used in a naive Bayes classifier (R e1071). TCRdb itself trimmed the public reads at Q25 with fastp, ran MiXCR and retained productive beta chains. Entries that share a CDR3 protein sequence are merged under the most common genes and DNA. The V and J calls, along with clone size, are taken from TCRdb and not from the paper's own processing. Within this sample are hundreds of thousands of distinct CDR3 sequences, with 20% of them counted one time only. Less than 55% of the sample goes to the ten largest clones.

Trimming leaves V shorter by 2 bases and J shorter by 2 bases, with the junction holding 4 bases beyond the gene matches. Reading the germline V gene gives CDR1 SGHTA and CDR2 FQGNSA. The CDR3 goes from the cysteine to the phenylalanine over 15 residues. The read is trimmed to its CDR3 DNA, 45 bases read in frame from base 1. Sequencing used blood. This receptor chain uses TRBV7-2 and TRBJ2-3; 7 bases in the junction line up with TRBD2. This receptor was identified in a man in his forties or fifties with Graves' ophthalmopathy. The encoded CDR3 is CASSLQAGFTDTQYF. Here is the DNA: TGTGCCAGCAGCTTACAAGCGGGATTCACAGATACGCAGTATTTT.